This T cell receptor beta chain was obtained from a study of T cells in Graves' hyperthyroidism and ophthalmopathy. The CDR3 is made up of 15 amino acids. Trimming cost V 0 bases and J 4 bases, with 13 bases left between them. From RNA transcripts, TCR beta CDR3 regions were amplified. HTBI primers were the set used in a first-round RT-PCR of the TCR CDR3. In TCRdb, the multiplex PCR reads were re-called with MiXCR into one record per CDR3 protein. The sample carries about 560,000 distinct CDR3 sequences, over 15% recorded once. Whole-study findings and limits: In blood, most of the thyroid clonotypes expanded above 0.001 were also present.

Ten or more counts support this clonotype. Its target is unknown. Uncontrolled infection, other autoimmune disease, pregnancy and lactation each barred patients from inclusion. Sequencing was performed on blood. The TCR sequence derives from a woman younger than 30 with Graves' hyperthyroidism. The V and J genes are TRBV12-3 or TRBV12-4 and TRBJ2-7; D might be TRBD1 (8 bases). For the CDR3, the DNA is TGTGCCAGCAGTTTAGCCACAGGGGGGGGGTACGAGCAGTACTTC. Residues: CASSLATGGGYEQYF.